These 2 T cell receptor beta chains came from one sample sequenced in a study of blood T cell repertoires in COVID-19. Produced via immunoSEQ multiplex PCR; TCRdb's table is partial and in-frame only. The sample shows under 300,000 clones, 70% to 90% of them seen only once. The sample taken for sequencing was PBMCs or T cells enriched from blood (not recorded which). The receptors stem from a middle-aged woman with acute COVID-19.

In this sample, this clone turned up once. The chain joins TRBV5-1 to TRBJ2-3; the D is unclear. Per germline, CDR1 SGHRS and CDR2 YFSETQ. V lost 3 bases and J 6 bases, leaving 11 bases between the germline ends. This CDR3 spans 13 amino acids. The CDR3 DNA reads TGCGCCAGCAGCTCGAATTCTCAGGATACGCAGTATTTT. Amino acids: CASSSNSQDTQYF.

This chain connects TRBV5-1 to TRBJ1-2; TRBD1 aligns across 10 bases. The length of the CDR3 is 13 residues. Germline CDR1 reads SGHRS; CDR2 reads YFSETQ. Germline trimming cut 4 bases from V and 7 bases from J; bases unmatched to any gene: 4. The CDR3 DNA sequence: TGCGCCAGCAGCCGGGACAGGGGCCCTGGCTACACCTTC. The encoded protein is CASSRDRGPGYTF.